A single T cell receptor (beta chain) is shown here with its context. The data stem from a study of blood T cell repertoires in COVID-19. Looking at the study overall: Material from acute and convalescent COVID-19 was sourced from the United States, Italy and Spain. Nucleic acid was either cDNA or gDNA, and it came from T cells, B-cell-depleted T cells, or PBMCs.

The authors' processing: Estimated nucleated cell counts came from reference gene primer amplification. Sequenced by immunoSEQ multiplex PCR; TCRdb stores in-frame clones only, minus some. The D gene and trimming were derived from the DNA, and the V and J assignments and clone size from that table. The repertoire holds approximately 170,000 clones, 89% seen once, with 1.5% to 2% in the top ten. Germline V gene data show CDR1 as LGHNT and CDR2 as FRNRAP. V was clipped by 1 base and J by 4 bases; unmatched bases: 3. The length of the CDR3 is 15 residues. The sample taken for sequencing was peripheral blood. The receptor's source is a man aged 18 to 35 who had recovered from COVID-19. The V and J genes are TRBV12-5 and TRBJ1-3; 8 bases map to TRBD1. The CDR3 protein is CASGLGTGKGNTIYF. CDR3 nucleotide sequence: TGTGCTAGTGGTTTGGGGACAGGGAAAGGAAACACCATATATTTT.